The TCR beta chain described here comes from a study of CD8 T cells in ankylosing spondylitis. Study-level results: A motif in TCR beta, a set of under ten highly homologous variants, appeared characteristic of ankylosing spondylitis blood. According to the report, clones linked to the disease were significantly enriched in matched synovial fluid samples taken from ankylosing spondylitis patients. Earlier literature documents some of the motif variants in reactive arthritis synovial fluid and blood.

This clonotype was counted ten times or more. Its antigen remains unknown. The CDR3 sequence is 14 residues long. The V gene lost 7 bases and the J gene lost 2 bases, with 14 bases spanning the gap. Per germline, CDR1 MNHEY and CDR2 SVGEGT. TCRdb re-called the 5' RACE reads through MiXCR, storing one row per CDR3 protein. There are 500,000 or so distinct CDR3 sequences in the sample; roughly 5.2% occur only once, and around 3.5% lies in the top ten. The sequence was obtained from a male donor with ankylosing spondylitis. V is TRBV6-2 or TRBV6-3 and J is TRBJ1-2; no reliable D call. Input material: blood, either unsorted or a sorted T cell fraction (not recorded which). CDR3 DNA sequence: TGTGCCAGCACGCGACGACTGGGGAACTATGGCTACACCTTC. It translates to CASTRRLGNYGYTF.